Included here is one T cell receptor (beta chain) sequence, with context. Its antigen target is currently unknown. Base qualities were left out, and no much larger clone turns up one base away. The library was made by the immunoSEQ multiplex PCR assay. The table was pulled from immuneACCESS by TCRdb, which kept in-frame rearrangements only. Such tables lose some clones; where checked, under half of the loss comes from unresolved V genes, and the rest has no known cause. The sample profile shows 30,000 to 40,000 clones; about nine tenths of them were found once. Of the sample, over 0.65% falls within the top ten clones. CDR1 and CDR2 were assigned from the germline V gene (reference sequence) as LNHDA and SQIVND. Trimming takes 3 bases from V and 3 bases from J, and the germline ends sit 9 bases apart. Including cysteine and phenylalanine, the CDR3 has 13 amino acids. Only the CDR3 DNA stays, 39 bases, in frame from base 1.

The data are from a study of T cells in narcolepsy listed by TCRdb under 2018. Regarding the study in general: Patients with narcolepsy type 1 or type 2 (NT1, NT2) and healthy control donors were enrolled in the study. The study sought autoreactive T cells targeting hypocretin neuron self-antigens (hypocretin, TRIB2) in narcolepsy patients, using TCR Vbeta sequencing to track clonotypes in blood and CSF. What the authors observed across the whole study: Certain blood memory CD4+ repertoires from patients and controls had no sequences that matched autoreactive T cell clones. Autoreactive clonotypes were reported to be detected serially in the blood of the same patients and of different patients, but not in the blood of healthy controls. Plots comparing CSF and blood CD4+ T cell clonotypes from the same patient highlighted HCRT-specific and TRIB2-specific autoreactive clonotypes. Patients and controls had comparable numbers of sequenced blood memory CD4+ clonotypes, averaging about 39,000 and 30,000, respectively.

For TCR Vbeta sequencing, memory CD4+ T cells were sorted ex vivo from the peripheral blood of both healthy controls and narcolepsy patients. This clonotype was obtained from a human donor with narcolepsy. Sequencing was done on a sample of CD45RA- memory CD4+ T cells from PBMCs. In light of the paper, this sample's cell subset or site label describes: memory T cells sorted ex vivo from peripheral blood. The rearranged chain carries TRBV19 and TRBJ2-7; the D gene cannot be named for sure. CDR3 region: CASSMAMGYEQYF. Here is the DNA: TGTGCCAGTAGTATGGCTATGGGCTACGAGCAGTACTTC.